The next 28 T cell receptor beta chains were all read from a single sample in a study of T cells in Graves' hyperthyroidism and ophthalmopathy. Amplification targeted TCR beta CDR3 regions from RNA transcripts. First-round RT-PCR of the TCR CDR3 relied on the HTBI primer set. TCRdb fed the multiplex PCR reads into MiXCR, producing one record per CDR3 protein. The table has hundreds of thousands of distinct CDR3 sequences, roughly 40% seen once. Sequencing was performed on blood. Every receptor here comes from a man younger than 30 with Graves' hyperthyroidism.

The sample holds many counts of this clonotype. The rearrangement uses TRBV7-2 and TRBJ2-5; D not resolved. The CDR3 extends over 12 amino acids. V lost 3 bases to trimming and J lost 5 bases, with 7 bases between them. Germline CDR1 reads SGHTA; CDR2 reads FQGNSA. The CDR3 DNA is TGTGCCAGCAGCTTGGGTCTGGAGACCCAGTACTTC. Translation gives CASSLGLETQYF. Drawing the rest from reference TRBV7-2 and TRBJ2-5, the complete variable domain is GAGVSQSPSNKVTEKGKDVELRCDPISGHTALYWYRQSLGQGLEFLIYFQGNSAPDKSGLPSDRFSAERTGGSVSTLTIQRTQQEDSAVYLCASSLGLETQYFGPGTRLLVL.

This clonotype showed up just a few times. The V call is TRBV20-1, the J call TRBJ2-7, with 7 bases fitting TRBD2. The CDR3 runs to 13 residues. J was trimmed by 3 bases and V by 6 bases; bases with no gene match: 8. CDR1 is DFQATT, CDR2 SNEGSKA, per germline (reference sequence). The CDR3 loop reads CSARGLQIYEQYF. Written as DNA, the CDR3 is TGCAGTGCAAGGGGACTACAAATCTACGAGCAGTACTTC.

The chain carries TRBV4-3 and TRBJ2-7, with 8 bases lining up with TRBD1. The CDR3 runs 16 residues. From germline, CDR1 is LGHNA and CDR2 YSLEER. V shed 3 bases, J shed 5 bases, and the junction held 12 bases outside the gene matches. CDR3 protein: CASSQGGQEEGDEQYF. CDR3 coding DNA: TGCGCCAGCAGCCAGGGGGGACAGGAAGAAGGGGACGAGCAGTACTTC.

The chain combines TRBV10-3 with TRBJ1-5; D uncertain. Trimming took off 0 bases at V and 1 base at J, with 7 bases between the two ends. Per germline, CDR1 ENHRY and CDR2 SYGVKD. This CDR3 spans 15 amino acids. The CDR3: CAISESQESNQPQHF. The DNA of the CDR3 is TGTGCCATCAGTGAGTCGCAGGAGAGCAATCAGCCCCAGCATTTT.

About this clonotype itself: The missing conserved phenylalanine or tryptophan at the end of this CDR3 makes a read error likely. The chain recombines TRBV2 with TRBJ1-1, with 8 nucleotides matching TRBD1. Germline V gene lookup returns CDR1 SNHLY and CDR2 FYNNEI. CDR3 length: 15 amino acids. V shed 6 bases and J 5 bases; nucleotides not matched to a gene: 11. CDR3 nucleotide sequence: TGTGCCAGCAGGCCTGGACAGGGTCGGCAAACTGAAGCTTTCTCT. Amino acid sequence: CASRPGQGRQTEAFS.

The V gene is TRBV7-8, the J gene TRBJ2-7; 8 positions agree with TRBD2. The V gene end was trimmed by 5 bases and the J gene end by 6 bases; junction bases not matched to a gene: 12. The CDR3 length is 15 residues. Germline V gene lookup returns CDR1 SGHVS and CDR2 FQNEAQ. In DNA form, the CDR3 reads TGTGCCAGCAGCCAGCATTCGACGGGAGGGGGCGAGCAGTACTTC. Its protein is CASSQHSTGGGEQYF.

The table lists this clonotype with many counts. V gene TRBV25-1 combines with J gene TRBJ2-5; possible D gene TRBD1, 5 bases. V dropped 7 bases and J dropped 4 bases, with 13 bases sitting between them. The CDR3 has 13 amino acids. Germline CDR1 MGHDK, CDR2 SYGVNS. CDR3: CASTQGFSETQYF. The CDR3 region has the DNA TGTGCCAGCACTCAGGGATTTTCAGAGACCCAGTACTTC.

The chain has TRBV28 and TRBJ2-5, with D tentatively TRBD2 (5 bases). With 6 bases removed from V and 2 bases from J, the gap between germline ends came to 16 bases. The CDR3 is 15 residues long. CDR1 and CDR2 (germline): MDHEN, SYDVKM. CDR3 residues: CASSLPGTTQETQYF. For the CDR3, the DNA is TGTGCCAGCAGCCTCCCGGGAACAACTCAAGAGACCCAGTACTTC. Together with reference TRBV28 and TRBJ2-5, the CDR3 gives the full variable domain: DVKVTQSSRYLVKRTGEKVFLECVQDMDHENMFWYRQDPGLGLRLIYFSYDVKMKEKGDIPEGYSVSREKKERFSLILESASTNQTSMYLCASSLPGTTQETQYFGPGTRLLVL.

The chain has TRBV20-1 and TRBJ2-5, with 10 bases identical to TRBD2. CDR1 is DFQATT and CDR2 is SNEGSKA in the germline V gene (reference sequence). The V and J ends lost 3 bases and 4 bases, in that order; junction bases with no gene match: 20. This CDR3 contains 19 residues. CDR3 nucleotides: TGCAGTGCTAGGGCCTCCGGGACTAGCGTGAGCGGGGCAAGAGAGACCCAGTACTTC. Protein sequence: CSARASGTSVSGARETQYF.

This clonotype was counted ten times or more. The rearrangement joins TRBV9 to TRBJ1-1; D ambiguous. Per germline, CDR1 SGDLS and CDR2 YYNGEE. The CDR3 totals 15 residues. Trimming pared 3 bases from V and 5 bases from J, leaving 17 bases between. The CDR3 DNA reads as TGTGCCAGCAGCGCCGTCATGGGTCTGGGGACTGAAGCTTTCTTT. Amino acids: CASSAVMGLGTEAFF.

The chain is built from TRBV7-4 and TRBJ2-7, with 9 bases identical to TRBD1. Trimming removed 1 base from V and 2 bases from J; junction bases left unmatched: 6. The CDR3 runs to 16 residues. Germline V gene data show CDR1 as SGHVT and CDR2 as SQSDAQ. The chain's CDR3 is CASSLDEGTGTYEQYF. In DNA, the CDR3 is TGTGCCAGCAGCTTAGATGAGGGGACAGGGACCTACGAGCAGTACTTC.

This clonotype was found many times. V gene TRBV10-3 combines with J gene TRBJ2-7; TRBD2 matches at 12 bases. V trimming: 5 bases; J trimming: 6 bases; junction bases outside the gene matches: 8. This CDR3 comprises 15 residues. Germline V gives CDR1 ENHRY, CDR2 SYGVKD. The CDR3 sequence: CAISPPATSGSEQYF. For the CDR3, the DNA is TGTGCCATCAGTCCCCCCGCGACTAGCGGGAGCGAGCAGTACTTC.

This clonotype has ten or more counts. This chain uses TRBV7-9 with TRBJ2-5; TRBD1 matches at 10 bases. CDR1 and CDR2 from the germline V gene are SEHNR and FQNEAQ (reference sequence). The V segment lost 5 bases and the J segment 3 bases; nucleotides outside the gene matches: 6. There are 15 residues in the CDR3. CDR3 sequence reads: CASSLTGTGEETQYF. The CDR3 nucleotides are TGTGCCAGCAGCCTGACCGGGACAGGGGAAGAGACCCAGTACTTC. Drawing the rest from reference TRBV7-9 and TRBJ2-5, the complete variable domain is DTGVSQNPRHKITKRGQNVTFRCDPISEHNRLYWYRQTLGQGPEFLTYFQNEAQLEKSRLLSDRFSAERPKGSFSTLEIQRTEQGDSAMYLCASSLTGTGEETQYFGPGTRLLVL.

This clonotype has just one count. The rearrangement links TRBV29-1 to TRBJ1-5; 9 bases fit TRBD1. The germline V gene has CDR1 SQVTM and CDR2 ANQGSEA. Losses at the gene ends were 6 bases for V and 6 bases for J; bases not matched to a gene: 15. The length of the CDR3 is 16 residues. The CDR3 sequence is CSVATTGGVRTQPQHF. CDR3 bases: TGCAGCGTGGCCACTACAGGGGGCGTAAGAACTCAGCCCCAGCATTTT.

This clonotype was recorded at least ten times. The genes are TRBV6-1 and TRBJ2-7; 10 bases fit TRBD1. The junction had 5 bases not matched to a gene; V was cut back by 3 bases and J by 6 bases. This CDR3 spans 14 amino acids. Germline V CDR1 and CDR2: MNHNS, SASEGT. Here the CDR3 DNA reads TGTGCCAGCAGTGATGGGACAGGGGCGATCGAGCAGTACTTC. Its translation: CASSDGTGAIEQYF.

This clonotype was counted only a few times. The rearrangement joins TRBV9 to TRBJ2-5; perhaps TRBD1 as D (5 bases). The CDR3 is 14 amino acids. CDR1 and CDR2 from the germline V gene are SGDLS and YYNGEE. Trimming cost V 3 bases and J 0 bases, with 9 bases left between them. The CDR3 is CASSEGIYQETQYF. The CDR3 nucleotides are TGTGCCAGCAGCGAGGGGATTTACCAAGAGACCCAGTACTTC.

This clonotype was found many times. The chain uses TRBV29-1 and TRBJ1-2; D perhaps matches TRBD1 (5 bases). Trimming took 3 bases from V and 4 from J, leaving 15 bases between them. CDR3 length: 14 residues. Germline CDR1 is SQVTM and CDR2 is ANQGSEA. In nucleotides, the CDR3 is TGCAGCGTTGATTCCACCGGGACCGCCTATGGCTACACCTTC. The encoded protein is CSVDSTGTAYGYTF.

The CDR3 region is CSAREAGTGHGYTF. The CDR3 DNA follows: TGCAGTGCTAGAGAGGCAGGGACGGGGCATGGCTACACCTTC. J is TRBJ1-2 and V is TRBV20-1; a weak D match, TRBD1 (5 bases). Germline CDR1 is DFQATT and CDR2 is SNEGSKA (reference sequence). The CDR3 has 14 amino acids. Between the trimmed V and J ends, which lost 0 bases and 6 bases, there was a span of 14 bases.

Ten or more counts support this clonotype. This chain links TRBV9 with TRBJ2-5, with D perhaps TRBD1 (6 bases). V lost 0 bases and J lost 4, with 7 bases in between. The germline V gene has CDR1 SGDLS and CDR2 YYNGEE. The CDR3 loop spans 13 amino acids. This chain's CDR3 is CASSVEGVETQYF. The DNA of the CDR3 is TGTGCCAGCAGCGTAGAGGGGGTAGAGACCCAGTACTTC.

The chain uses TRBV20-1 and TRBJ2-7, with D perhaps matching TRBD2 (6 bases). Germline assignment: CDR1 DFQATT and CDR2 SNEGSKA (reference sequence). The CDR3 spans 13 residues. With 3 bases removed from V and 1 base from J, the gap between germline ends came to 10 bases. In DNA, the CDR3 is TGCAGTGCTAGGGTAGCGGCGTCCTACGAGCAGTACTTC. This translates into CSARVAASYEQYF.

Notes on this clonotype: This may be a read error, as it is one base from a much larger clone. The chain employs TRBV10-3 and TRBJ1-2; maybe TRBD1 (6 bases). The CDR3 is 14 amino acids. Per germline, CDR1 ENHRY and CDR2 SYGVKD. The CDR3 coding sequence is TGTGCCACCAGTGGGGGCCCCGCTAACTATGGCTACACCTTC. Amino acid sequence: CATSGGPANYGYTF.

This clonotype was counted ten times or more. The chain recombines TRBV7-9 with TRBJ1-4; TRBD1 is a possible D gene (6 bases). Germline values: CDR1 SEHNR, CDR2 FQNEAQ (reference sequence). This CDR3 is 14 amino acids long. V was cut by 5 bases and J by 8 bases, with 15 bases left in between. The CDR3 here is CASSPAGASEKLFF. CDR3 DNA: TGTGCCAGCAGCCCTGCAGGGGCAAGCGAAAAACTGTTTTTT.

This clonotype has a count of ten or more. V usage is TRBV10-3 and J usage is TRBJ1-3; TRBD1 might be the D (6 bases). V lost 9 bases, J lost 7 bases, and 13 bases lay in between. This CDR3 region has 12 residues. CDR1 ENHRY and CDR2 SYGVKD come from the germline V gene. The CDR3 nucleotides are TGTGCCATGCGAAAGGGGGTGAACACCATATATTTT. This gives the protein CAMRKGVNTIYF.

Written as DNA, the CDR3 is TGTGCCATCGGGCCCGGCACCATATATTTT. Amino acid sequence: CAIGPGTIYF. V and J are TRBV10-3 and TRBJ1-3; D unresolved. CDR3 length equals 10 residues. Germline CDR1 reads ENHRY; CDR2 reads SYGVKD. V was clipped by 8 bases and J by 9 bases, with 8 bases between them.

This clonotype showed up just a few times. One junction end does not reproduce the germline sequence, and a read error may be involved. The J gene is TRBJ2-7, the V gene TRBV19; D perhaps matches TRBD1 (6 bases). The CDR3 is made up of 14 amino acids. CDR1 LNHDA and CDR2 SQIVND come from the germline V gene (reference sequence). Here the CDR3 DNA reads TGTGCCAGTAGGTCTCCGGGACACGGAGGCGAGCAGCACTTC. Its translation is CASRSPGHGGEQHF.

The chain is built from TRBV27 and TRBJ1-1; D unclear. The V and J ends lost 2 bases and 4 bases respectively, with 11 bases between them. The CDR3 runs to 14 residues. Looked up from germline, CDR1 is MNHEY and CDR2 is SMNVEV (reference sequence). The chain's CDR3 is CASSLQEWGTEAFF. CDR3 in DNA: TGTGCCAGCAGTTTACAGGAATGGGGCACTGAAGCTTTCTTT.

For this clonotype: A read error may produce the germline difference seen at one junction end. The chain is built from TRBV10-3 and TRBJ1-1; D remains unclear. The CDR3 consists of 16 residues. CDR1 ENHRY and CDR2 SYGVKD come from the germline V gene. CDR3 nucleotides: TGTGCCAGCAGTCGCCGTGAGAGACACTTGGGCACTGAAGCTTTCTTT. It encodes CASSRRERHLGTEAFF.

Worth noting for this clonotype: One end of the junction fails to match germline, which may point to a read error. The chain joins TRBV19 to TRBJ1-3, with D hard to call. CDR3 length equals 12 residues. CDR1 is LNHDA and CDR2 is SQIVND in the germline V gene (reference sequence). The CDR3 region has the DNA TGTGCCAGTAATTACAGCGGAAACACCATGTATTTT. Encoded protein: CASNYSGNTMYF.